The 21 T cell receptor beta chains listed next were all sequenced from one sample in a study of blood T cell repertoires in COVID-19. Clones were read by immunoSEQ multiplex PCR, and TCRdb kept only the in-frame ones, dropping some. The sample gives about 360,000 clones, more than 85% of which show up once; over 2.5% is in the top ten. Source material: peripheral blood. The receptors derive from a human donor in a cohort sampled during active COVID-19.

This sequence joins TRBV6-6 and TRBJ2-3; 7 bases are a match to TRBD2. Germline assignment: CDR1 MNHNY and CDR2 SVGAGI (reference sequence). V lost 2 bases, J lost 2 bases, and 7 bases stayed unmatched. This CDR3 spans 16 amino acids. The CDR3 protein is CASSYGGDLATDTQYF. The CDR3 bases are TGTGCCAGCAGTTACGGGGGGGATCTTGCCACAGATACGCAGTATTTT.

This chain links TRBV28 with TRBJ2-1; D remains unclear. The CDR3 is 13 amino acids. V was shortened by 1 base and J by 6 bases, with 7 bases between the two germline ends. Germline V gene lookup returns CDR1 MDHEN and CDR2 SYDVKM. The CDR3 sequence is CASSLYGRNEQFF. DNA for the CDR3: TGTGCCAGCAGTTTATACGGTCGCAATGAGCAGTTCTTC.

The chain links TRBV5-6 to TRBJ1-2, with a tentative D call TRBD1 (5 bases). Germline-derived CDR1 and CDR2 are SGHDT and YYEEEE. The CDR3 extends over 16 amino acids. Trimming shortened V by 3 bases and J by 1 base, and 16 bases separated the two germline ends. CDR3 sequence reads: CASSSLTALLNYGYTF. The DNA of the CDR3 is TGTGCCAGCAGCTCCTTGACAGCTCTCCTTAACTATGGCTACACCTTC. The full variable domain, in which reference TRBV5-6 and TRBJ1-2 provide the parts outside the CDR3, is DAGVTQSPTHLIKTRGQQVTLRCSPKSGHDTVSWYQQALGQGPQFIFQYYEEEERQRGNFPDRFSGHQFPNYSSELNVNALLLGDSALYLCASSSLTALLNYGYTFGSGTRLTVV.

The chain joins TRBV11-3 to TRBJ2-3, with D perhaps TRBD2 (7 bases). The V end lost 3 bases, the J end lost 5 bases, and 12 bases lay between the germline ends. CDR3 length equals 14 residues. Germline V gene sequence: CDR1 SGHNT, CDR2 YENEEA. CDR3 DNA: TGTGCCAGCAGCTTCGGGGGGCTCGGAGATACGCAGTATTTT. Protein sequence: CASSFGGLGDTQYF.

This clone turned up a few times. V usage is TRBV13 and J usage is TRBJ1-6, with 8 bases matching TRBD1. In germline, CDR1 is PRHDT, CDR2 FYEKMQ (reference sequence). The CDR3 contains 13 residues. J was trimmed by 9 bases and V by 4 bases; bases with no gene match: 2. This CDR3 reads CASSSDRGSPLHF. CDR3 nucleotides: TGTGCCAGCAGCTCTGACAGGGGTTCACCCCTCCACTTT.

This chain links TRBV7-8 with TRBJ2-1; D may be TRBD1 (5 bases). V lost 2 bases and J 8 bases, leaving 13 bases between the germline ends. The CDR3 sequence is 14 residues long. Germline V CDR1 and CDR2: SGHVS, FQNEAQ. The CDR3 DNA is TGTGCCAGCAGCTTAAGGGGTAGGCACGATGAGCAGTTCTTC. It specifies CASSLRGRHDEQFF.

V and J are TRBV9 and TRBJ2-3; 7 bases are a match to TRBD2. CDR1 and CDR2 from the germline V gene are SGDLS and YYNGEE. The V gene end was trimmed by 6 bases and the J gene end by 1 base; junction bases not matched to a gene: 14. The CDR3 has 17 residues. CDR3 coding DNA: TGTGCCAGCACCAACGGTCCTCATGGGGGGGGCACAGATACGCAGTATTTT. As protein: CASTNGPHGGGTDTQYF. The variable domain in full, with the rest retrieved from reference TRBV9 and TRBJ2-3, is DSGVTQTPKHLITATGQRVTLRCSPRSGDLSVYWYQQSLDQGLQFLIQYYNGEERAKGNILERFSAQQFPDLHSELNLSSLELGDSALYFCASTNGPHGGGTDTQYFGPGTRLTVL.

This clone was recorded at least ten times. CDR3 protein: CATSDGDFHTDTQYF. The CDR3 region has the DNA TGTGCCACCAGTGATGGGGACTTCCACACAGATACGCAGTATTTT. This sequence joins TRBV24-1 and TRBJ2-3; weak D call: TRBD2 (6 bases). Germline CDR1 is KGHDR and CDR2 is SFDVKD. V shed 3 bases and J shed 2 bases, with 11 bases lying between them. The CDR3 loop spans 15 amino acids.

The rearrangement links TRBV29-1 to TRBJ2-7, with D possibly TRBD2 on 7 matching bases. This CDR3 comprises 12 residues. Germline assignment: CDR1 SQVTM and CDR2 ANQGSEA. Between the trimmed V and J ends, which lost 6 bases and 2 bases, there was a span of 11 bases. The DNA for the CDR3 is TGCAGCGTGGGGGGGACAACCTACGAGCAGTACTTC. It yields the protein CSVGGTTYEQYF.

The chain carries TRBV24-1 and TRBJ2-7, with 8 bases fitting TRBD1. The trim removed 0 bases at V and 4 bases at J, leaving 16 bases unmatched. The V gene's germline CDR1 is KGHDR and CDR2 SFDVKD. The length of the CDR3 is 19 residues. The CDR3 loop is CATSDLGKPGQVILYEQYF. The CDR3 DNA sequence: TGTGCCACCAGTGATTTGGGAAAACCGGGACAGGTGATCCTTTACGAGCAGTACTTC.

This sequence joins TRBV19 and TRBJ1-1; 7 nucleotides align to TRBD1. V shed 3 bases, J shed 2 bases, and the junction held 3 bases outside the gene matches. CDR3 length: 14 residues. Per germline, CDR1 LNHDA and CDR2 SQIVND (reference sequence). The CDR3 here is CASSMGQINTEAFF. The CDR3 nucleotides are TGTGCCAGTAGTATGGGACAGATCAACACTGAAGCTTTCTTT.

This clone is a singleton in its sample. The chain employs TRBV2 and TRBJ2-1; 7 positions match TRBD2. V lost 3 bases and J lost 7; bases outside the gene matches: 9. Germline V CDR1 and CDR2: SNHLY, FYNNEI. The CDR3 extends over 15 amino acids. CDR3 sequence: CASSDRGGVANEQFF. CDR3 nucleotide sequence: TGTGCCAGCAGTGATAGGGGAGGGGTGGCAAATGAGCAGTTCTTC.

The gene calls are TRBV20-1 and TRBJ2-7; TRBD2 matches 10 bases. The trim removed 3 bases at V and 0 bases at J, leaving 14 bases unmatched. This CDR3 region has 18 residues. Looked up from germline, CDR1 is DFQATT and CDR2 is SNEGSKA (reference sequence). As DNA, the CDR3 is TGCAGTGCTAGTCTCCGAAGGGAAGCTAGCGGGAGCTCCTACGAGCAGTACTTC. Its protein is CSASLRREASGSSYEQYF.

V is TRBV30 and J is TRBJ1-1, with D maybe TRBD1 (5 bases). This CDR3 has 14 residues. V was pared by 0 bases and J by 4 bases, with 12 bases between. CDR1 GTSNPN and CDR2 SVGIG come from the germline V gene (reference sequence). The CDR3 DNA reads TGTGCCTGGAGTGTACGCGGGGGATCCACTGAAGCTTTCTTT. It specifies CAWSVRGGSTEAFF.

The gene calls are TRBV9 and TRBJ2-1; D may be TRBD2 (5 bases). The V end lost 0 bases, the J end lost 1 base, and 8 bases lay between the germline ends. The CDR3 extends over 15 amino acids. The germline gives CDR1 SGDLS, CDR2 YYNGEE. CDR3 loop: CASSVGGWSYNEQFF. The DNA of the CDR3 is TGTGCCAGCAGCGTAGGAGGGTGGTCCTACAATGAGCAGTTCTTC.

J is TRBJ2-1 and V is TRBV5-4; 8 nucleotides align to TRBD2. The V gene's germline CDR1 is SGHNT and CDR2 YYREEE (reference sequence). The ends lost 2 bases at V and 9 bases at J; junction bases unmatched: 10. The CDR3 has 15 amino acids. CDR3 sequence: CASSLATGTRSEQFF. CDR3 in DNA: TGTGCCAGCAGCTTAGCTACCGGGACTAGGTCTGAGCAGTTCTTC.

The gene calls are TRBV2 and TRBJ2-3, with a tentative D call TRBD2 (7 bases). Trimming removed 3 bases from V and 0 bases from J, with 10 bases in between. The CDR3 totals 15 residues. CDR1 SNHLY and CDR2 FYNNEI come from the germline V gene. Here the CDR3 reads CASSEGGTSTDTQYF. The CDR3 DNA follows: TGTGCCAGCAGTGAGGGGGGGACAAGCACAGATACGCAGTATTTT.

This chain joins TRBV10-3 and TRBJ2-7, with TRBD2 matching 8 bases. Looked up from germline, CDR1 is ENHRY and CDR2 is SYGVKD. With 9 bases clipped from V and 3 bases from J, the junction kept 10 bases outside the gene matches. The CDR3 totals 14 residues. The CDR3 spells CAILRAGGGYEQYF. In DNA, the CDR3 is TGTGCCATTCTCAGGGCGGGGGGAGGCTACGAGCAGTACTTC.

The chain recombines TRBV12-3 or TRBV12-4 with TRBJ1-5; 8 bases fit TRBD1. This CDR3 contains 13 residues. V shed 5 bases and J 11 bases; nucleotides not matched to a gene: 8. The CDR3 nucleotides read TGTGCCAGCAGTAAGGGACAGGTGGCAGCCCAGCATTTT. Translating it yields CASSKGQVAAQHF.

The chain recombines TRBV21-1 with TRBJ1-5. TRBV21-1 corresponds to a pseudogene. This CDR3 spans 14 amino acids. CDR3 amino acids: CASSKSGGNQPQHF. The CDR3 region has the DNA TGTGCCAGCAGCAAGAGTGGTGGCAATCAGCCCCAGCATTTT.

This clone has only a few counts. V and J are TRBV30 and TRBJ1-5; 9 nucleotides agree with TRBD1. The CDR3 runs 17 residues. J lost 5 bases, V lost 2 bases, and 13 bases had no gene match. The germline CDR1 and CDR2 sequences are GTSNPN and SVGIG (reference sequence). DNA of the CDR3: TGTGCCTGGAGTTCATTGAACCGGGACAGGGTGGATCAGCCCCAGCATTTT. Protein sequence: CAWSSLNRDRVDQPQHF.